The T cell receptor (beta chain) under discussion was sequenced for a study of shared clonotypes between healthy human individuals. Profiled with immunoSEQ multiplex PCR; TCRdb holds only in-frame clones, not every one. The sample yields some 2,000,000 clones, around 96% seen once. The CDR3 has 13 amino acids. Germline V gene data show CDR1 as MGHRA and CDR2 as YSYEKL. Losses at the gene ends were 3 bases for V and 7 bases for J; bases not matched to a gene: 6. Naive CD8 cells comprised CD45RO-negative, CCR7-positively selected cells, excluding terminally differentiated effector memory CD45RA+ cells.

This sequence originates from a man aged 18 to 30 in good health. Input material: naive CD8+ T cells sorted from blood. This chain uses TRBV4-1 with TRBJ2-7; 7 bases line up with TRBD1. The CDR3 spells CASSQGTASEQYF. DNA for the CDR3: TGCGCCAGCAGCCAGGGGACAGCTTCTGAGCAGTACTTC.